The rows below give T cell receptor beta chains drawn from one sample of a study of human T cells and chemical hapten exposure. TCRdb re-derived calls from the RACE reads in MiXCR, one entry per CDR3 protein. The sample lists roughly 84,000 distinct CDR3 sequences, 10% to 13% occurring once. The sample in question was whole blood, obtained in connection with sensitization to the hapten diphenylcyclopropenone (DPC). The receptor source for this set is a woman between 45 and 65 years old with alopecia areata. Some clones in this sample may be carry-over from other donors' samples. The CDR3 runs from the conserved cysteine through the conserved F or W. A D gene is named only where the DNA matches it firmly. Rows give clone size only sometimes, using once, few, many, or a class for an expanded clone.

abundance	v_gene	d_gene	j_gene	len	CDR3nt	CDR3aa
many	TRBV28	TRBD1	TRBJ1-4	14	TGTGCCAGCAGTTTCGAACAGGGGATAGAAAAACTGTTTTTT	CASSFEQGIEKLFF
few	TRBV5-4	.	TRBJ2-7	14	TGTGCCAGCAGCTTGGGGGGACCACGGGACGAGCAGTACTTC	CASSLGGPRDEQYF
.	TRBV6-6	TRBD2	TRBJ2-7	16	TGTGCCAGCAGGGGACTAGCGGGCTCCATCCCAACAGAGCAGTACTTC	CASRGLAGSIPTEQYF
many	TRBV11-1	.	TRBJ1-4	13	TGTGCCAGCAGCTTAATTCCGGGTGAAAAACTGTTTTTT	CASSLIPGEKLFF
many	TRBV24-1	.	TRBJ2-1	16	TGTGCCACCAGTGGGACTGGGGGGCCTTACAAGAATGAGCAGTTCTTC	CATSGTGGPYKNEQFF
.	TRBV7-3	TRBD2	TRBJ2-1	16	TGTGCCAGCAGCCCCACGGGGGGGGTCTCTTACGATGAGCAGTTCTTC	CASSPTGGVSYDEQFF
many	TRBV7-2	.	TRBJ2-7	12	TGTGCCAGCACCGGGATAGGTTATGAGCAGTACTTC	CASTGIGYEQYF
.	TRBV7-2	.	TRBJ2-4	15	TGTGCCAGCAGCTCAACAGGGCCACCAAGCGACATTCAGTACTTC	CASSSTGPPSDIQYF
many	TRBV20-1	TRBD2	TRBJ2-5	16	TGCAGTGCACCGGGACTAGCGGGAGGGCCTAAAGAGACCCAGTACTTC	CSAPGLAGGPKETQYF
.	TRBV29-1	TRBD2	TRBJ2-2	16	TGCAGCGTTGAATCCCGGACTAGCGGGAGCACCGGGGAGCTGTTTTTT	CSVESRTSGSTGELFF
.	TRBV4-2	TRBD1	TRBJ2-6	17	TGTGCCAGCAGCCGTGGACAGGGGATAGGTGGGGCCAACGTCCTGACTTTC	CASSRGQGIGGANVLTF
few	TRBV7-9	.	TRBJ2-1	17	TGTGCCAGCAGCTTAAGGGCAGGGCTTGGCTCCTACAATGAGCAGTTCTTC	CASSLRAGLGSYNEQFF
few	TRBV7-3	TRBD1	TRBJ2-1	16	TGTGCCAGCAGTATCGCTGGGACAGGCCCCCTCAATGAGCAGTTCTTC	CASSIAGTGPLNEQFF
.	TRBV25-1	TRBD2	TRBJ2-3	14	TGTGCCAGCAGCGCCCCCGGACTAGGTTTTACGCAGTATTTT	CASSAPGLGFTQYF
.	TRBV12-5	.	TRBJ1-1	15	TGTGCTAGTGGTTTGGTACTAGGGGGGGCCACTGAAGCTTTCTTT	CASGLVLGGATEAFF